This paragraph reports one TCR beta chain. This clonotype is a singleton in its sample. It has no known antigen specificity. The record has no base qualities; no much larger clone is one base away. Donors were under 40 systemically healthy Caucasian individuals from Russia aged roughly 6 to 100 years. Approximately 9.7 milliliters of peripheral blood were drawn from each donor into EDTA-treated Vacutainer tubes. PBMCs were isolated by Ficoll-Paque density-gradient centrifugation, with at least 6.5 million obtained per sample. Total RNA was extracted from PBMCs with Trizol reagent, with at least 5 micrograms obtained per sample. The percentages of naive CD45RAhigh/CD27high T cells were determined by flow cytometry on a PBMC aliquot from every donor. This entry comes from a study of blood T cells in healthy people across ages (dated by TCRdb to about 2015). For the study in its entirety: In model experiments, template switching captured roughly one uniquely barcoded TCR beta cDNA molecule for every two T cells. Age-related changes in TCR beta repertoire diversity were measured in the study by deep sequencing normalized with unique cDNA molecular identifiers. Four age groups were formed from the donors: young (average approximately 15 years), middle-aged (approximately 40), aged (62) and long-lived (less than 85). The study analyzed two additional independent replicas of 1 million unique cDNA reads from the same blood draw for two donors, one aged 18 to 29 and one aged 80 or older. The study at large found these results: The percentage of naive T cells measured by flow cytometry correlated strongly with observed TCR beta diversity. As age increased, observed TCR beta diversity per million T cells dropped in a roughly linear way, and a significant reduction was already evident by age about 36. Since profiling was done on bulk unsorted PBMCs, naive and antigen-experienced compartments could not be conclusively compared. Estimates of total diversity based on one million sequenced T cells were considered lower bounds and underestimates. Because donor CMV infection status was unknown, age-related changes in expanded clonotypes were potentially confounded. The long-lived group showed more naive CD4+ T cells, fewer expanded clones and increased TCR diversity than the aged group, suggesting age selection.

The junction shows trimming of 3 bases on V and 14 bases on J, and the gene matches do not reach 7 bases of it. The germline V gene gives CDR1 as SGDLS and CDR2 as YYNGEE. There are 12 amino acids in the CDR3, from cysteine to phenylalanine inclusive. The sequence is cut down to CDR3 DNA, 36 bases in frame from base 1. The library was generated by 5' RACE. Sequencing was carried out with an Illumina HiSeq 2500. The second PCR ran for about 6 to 11 cycles and used a J-beta primer mix along with a sample-barcoded 5' primer. A template-switch 5' adaptor carrying 12 random nucleotides introduced a unique molecular identifier onto each TCR beta cDNA molecule. Each sample yielded at least 3 million CDR3-containing paired-end reads. The Mint cDNA synthesis kit, primed by a TRBC-specific oligonucleotide, was used to synthesize first-strand cDNA from all RNA. Following uracil-DNA glycosylase treatment, all cDNA underwent a first 18-cycle PCR with the universal primers M1SS and BC2_uni_R. In the authors' own workflow: Normalization of each sample was performed by random selection of 1 million high-quality reads, each carrying a distinct molecular identifier. Instead of being binned into consensus sequences, reads that shared molecular identifiers were thrown out. CDR3 identification, clonotype clustering and error correction used MiTCR with a Q25 quality threshold and the strictest error-elimination algorithm. Lower-bound total TCR beta diversity was estimated with a nonparametric unseen species model using Euler transformation. TCRdb reanalyzed the raw reads on its own, using fastp at Q25 for trimming and MiXCR for clone calling, and kept in-frame beta chains. Every entry covers one CDR3 protein and lists the most common genes and DNA from its rows. The V and J calls here are based on TCRdb, not the publication. This sample is represented by 800,000 or so distinct CDR3 sequences; 25% of them were singletons. The ten largest clones capture 3% to 4% of the sample.

These data were likewise used in another study, on T cells of mothers and their children. The second publication reports: The donors were nine systemically healthy Caucasian individuals, made up of three mothers and their six children. cDNA synthesis used all of the extracted RNA, with roughly 1.5 ug of RNA in each 15 ul reaction. In the second PCR, sample barcodes and 2-4 random nucleotides were introduced via the M1S primer. More than 8 million TCR beta CDR3 reads were obtained from each mother, and millions of reads were obtained from each child. TCR recombination output is similarly shaped by thymic selection in related and unrelated pairs, with a minor effect exerted by inherited differences. Normalized repertoire overlap was always slightly but never significantly higher in related than unrelated mother-child pairs. With a sensitivity of about 100 clones per million clonotypes, no persistent microchimeric T cell clones were detected. Deep NGS was used in the study to compare the TCR beta repertoires of mothers and children and to look for features that separate related mother-child pairs from unrelated individuals. The mean age was about 37 +/- 4 years for the mothers and about 12 +/- 4 years for the children. After adapter ligation with NEBNext reagents, the libraries were sequenced on Illumina HiSeq 2000 with 100+100 nt paired-end reads. Mother and child libraries were prepared a month apart and sequenced in separate runs to prevent cross-contamination. For each donor, somewhere between about 450,000 and 2,100,000 distinct TCR beta clonotypes were identified. Naive TCR beta clonotypes were estimated from low-frequency clonotypes matched to each donor's FACS-determined naive share, without sorting.

The rearrangement combines TRBV9 with TRBJ1-4; 7 middle bases align to TRBD1. Sample: blood. This clonotype originated in a boy aged 5-17 years in good health. The CDR3: CASSGRDSRLFF. The base sequence is TGTGCCAGCAGCGGACGGGACAGCCGCCTGTTTTTT.